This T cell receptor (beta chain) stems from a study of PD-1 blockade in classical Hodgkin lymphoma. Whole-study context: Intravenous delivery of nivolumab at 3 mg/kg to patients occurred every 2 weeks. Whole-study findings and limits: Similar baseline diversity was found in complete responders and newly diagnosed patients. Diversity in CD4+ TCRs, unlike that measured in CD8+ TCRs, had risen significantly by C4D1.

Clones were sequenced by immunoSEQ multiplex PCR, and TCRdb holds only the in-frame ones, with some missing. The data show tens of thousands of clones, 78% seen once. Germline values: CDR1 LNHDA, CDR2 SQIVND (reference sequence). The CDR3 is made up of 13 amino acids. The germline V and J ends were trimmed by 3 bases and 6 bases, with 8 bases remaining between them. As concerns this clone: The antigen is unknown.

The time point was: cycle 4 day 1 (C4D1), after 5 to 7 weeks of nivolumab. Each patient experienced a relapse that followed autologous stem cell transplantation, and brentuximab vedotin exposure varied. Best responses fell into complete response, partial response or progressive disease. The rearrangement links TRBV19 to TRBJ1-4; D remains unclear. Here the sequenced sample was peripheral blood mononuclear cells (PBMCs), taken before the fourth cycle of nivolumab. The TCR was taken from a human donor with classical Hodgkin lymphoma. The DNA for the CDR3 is TGTGCCAGTAGTATTCCCCCTTATGAAAAACTGTTTTTT. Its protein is CASSIPPYEKLFF.